This TCR beta chain was found in a study of OX40 agonist ivuxolimab in advanced cancers. Whole-study context: The dose-escalation cohort had hepatocellular carcinoma, melanoma, renal cell or head and neck cancer.

The germline V gene has CDR1 MNHEY and CDR2 SMNVEV (reference sequence). Germline trimming cut 4 bases from V and 5 bases from J; bases unmatched to any gene: 12. The CDR3 runs to 16 residues. Remarks on this clone: Antigen: not known.

Findings of the study overall: Relative to CD4+ cells, CD8+ T cells on average had more expanded clones. Those patients achieving a partial response at 0.1-3.0 mg/kg showed among the lowest clonal expansion.

Assay: immunoSEQ multiplex PCR; the TCRdb copy retains only in-frame clones and omits some. The sample consists of tens of thousands of clones, around 93% of them appearing once. The source was CD4+ or CD8+ T cells sorted from blood, collected in a trial of the OX40 agonist ivuxolimab. The chain joins TRBV27 to TRBJ2-5; 8 bases agree with TRBD1. The receptor was isolated from an adult with an advanced solid tumor such as melanoma, head and neck, liver or kidney cancer. In DNA, the CDR3 is TGTGCCAGCAGTTCCGTTGCAGGGGGCGCATTGGAGACCCAGTACTTC. Protein: CASSSVAGGALETQYF.